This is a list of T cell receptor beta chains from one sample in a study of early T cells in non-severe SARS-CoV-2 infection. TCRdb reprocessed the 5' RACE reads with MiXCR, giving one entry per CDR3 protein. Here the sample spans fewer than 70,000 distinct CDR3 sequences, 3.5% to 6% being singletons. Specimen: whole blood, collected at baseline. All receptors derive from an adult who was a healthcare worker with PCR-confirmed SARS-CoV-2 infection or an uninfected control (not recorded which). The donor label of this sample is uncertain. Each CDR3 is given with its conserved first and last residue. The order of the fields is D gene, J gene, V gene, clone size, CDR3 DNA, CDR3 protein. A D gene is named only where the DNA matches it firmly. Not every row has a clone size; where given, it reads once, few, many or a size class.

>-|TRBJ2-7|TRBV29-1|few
TGCAGCGTTGACGTGTGGGGCGGGGGCGACCCCGAGCAGTACTTC
CSVDVWGGGDPEQYF
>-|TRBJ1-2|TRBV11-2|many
TGTGCCAGCAGACCTAGTACAGGGAACTATGGCTACACCTTC
CASRPSTGNYGYTF
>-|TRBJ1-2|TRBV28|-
TGTGCCAGCAGTCCCCAGAGGGCTGGCTACACCTTC
CASSPQRAGYTF
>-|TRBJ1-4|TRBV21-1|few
TGTGCCAGCAGCAAACTGACAGAGAGTAATGAAAAACTGTTTTTT
CASSKLTESNEKLFF
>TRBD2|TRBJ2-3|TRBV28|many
TGTGCCAGCGGACCCCCGGGACTAGCGGGGGGGCTGGGCACAGATACGCAGTATTTT
CASGPPGLAGGLGTDTQYF
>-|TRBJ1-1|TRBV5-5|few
TGTGCCAGCAGCTTATCGACGGTTGAAGCTTTCTTT
CASSLSTVEAFF
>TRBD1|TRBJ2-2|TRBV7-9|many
TGTGCCAGCAGCCTAGGGACAGGGGACACCGGGGAGCTGTTTTTT
CASSLGTGDTGELFF
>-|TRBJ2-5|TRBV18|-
TGTGCCAGCTCACCATCACGGGGGGCTCAAGAGACCCAGTACTTC
CASSPSRGAQETQYF
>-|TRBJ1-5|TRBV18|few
TGTGCCAGCTCACCCCCCGGGGGTGACAATCAGCCCCAGCATTTT
CASSPPGGDNQPQHF
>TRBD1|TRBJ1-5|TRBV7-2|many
TGTGCCAGCAGCTCGGGACAGGGGTATCAGCCCCAGCATTTT
CASSSGQGYQPQHF
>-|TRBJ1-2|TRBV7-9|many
TGTGCCAGCAGCTTAGCGGCAAGCTATGGCTACACCTTC
CASSLAASYGYTF
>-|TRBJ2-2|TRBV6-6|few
TGTGCCAGCACCAAGAGAACAGAGGCCACCGGGGAGCTGTTTTTT
CASTKRTEATGELFF
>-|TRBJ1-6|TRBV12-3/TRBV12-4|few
TGTGCCAGCAGTCTAGACAGGTTCGGTTCACCCCTCCACTTT
CASSLDRFGSPLHF
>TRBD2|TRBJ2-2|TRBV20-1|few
TGCAGTGCTAGTACGGGGACTAGCGGAAACACCGGGGAGCTGTTTTTT
CSASTGTSGNTGELFF
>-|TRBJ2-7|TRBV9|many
TGTGCCAGCAGCTCAGGACAGAGCCAGTACTTC
CASSSGQSQYF
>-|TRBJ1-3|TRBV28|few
TGTGCCAGCAGTCTCTTATACGAAGGGGATGGAAACACCATATATTTT
CASSLLYEGDGNTIYF
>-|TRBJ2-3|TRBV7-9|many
TGTGCCAGCAGCGCGGGGTATAGCACAGATACGCAGTATTTT
CASSAGYSTDTQYF
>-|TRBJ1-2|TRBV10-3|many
TGTGCCATCAGGGACAGTGGCTCTGACTATGGCTACACCTTC
CAIRDSGSDYGYTF
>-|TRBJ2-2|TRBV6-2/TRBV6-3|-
TGTGCCAGCAGTAAGCAACACGCGAACACCGGGGAGCTGTTTTTT
CASSKQHANTGELFF
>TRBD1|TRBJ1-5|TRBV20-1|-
TGCAGTGCTTTTGGACAGGGCCTCAATCAGCCCCAGCATTTT
CSAFGQGLNQPQHF
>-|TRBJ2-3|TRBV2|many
TGTGCCAGCACCCTAACTAGCACAGATACGCAGTATTTT
CASTLTSTDTQYF
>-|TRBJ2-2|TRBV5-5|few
TGTGCCAGCAGCTTGGATTCGGGGATCCCCGGGGAGCTGTTTTTT
CASSLDSGIPGELFF
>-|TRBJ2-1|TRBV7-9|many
TGTGCCAGCAGCTTAGACTGGACGGTTGGGAATGAGCAGTTCTTC
CASSLDWTVGNEQFF
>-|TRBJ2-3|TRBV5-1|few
TGCGCCAGCAGCTTGCGGACAGATACGCAGTATTTT
CASSLRTDTQYF
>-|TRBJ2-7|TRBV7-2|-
TGTGCCAGCAGCTTAGGCTCGGGACTTTACGAGCAGTACTTC
CASSLGSGLYEQYF
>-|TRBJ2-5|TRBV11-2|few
TGTGCCAGCAGCACCTCCGTCCGGGGAGAGACCCAGTACTTC
CASSTSVRGETQYF
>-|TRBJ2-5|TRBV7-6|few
TGTGCCAGCAGTACCGTCGAGTCGTTCGGCGAGACCCAGTACTTC
CASSTVESFGETQYF
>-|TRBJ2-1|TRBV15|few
TGTGCCACCAGCAGAGATAGGGGAAATGAGCAGTTCTTC
CATSRDRGNEQFF
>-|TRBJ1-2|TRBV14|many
TGTGCCAGCAGCCAAGATCGGTCTTCCGTTCATGGCTACACCTTC
CASSQDRSSVHGYTF
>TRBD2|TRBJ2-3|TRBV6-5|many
TGTGCCAGCAGTAGGACTGCGGGGGGGTCTCGCACAGATACGCAGTATTTT
CASSRTAGGSRTDTQYF
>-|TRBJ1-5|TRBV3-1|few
TGTGCCAGCAGCCAGGGGCTTAAGGATCAGCCCCAGCATTTT
CASSQGLKDQPQHF
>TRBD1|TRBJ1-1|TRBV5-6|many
TGTGCCAGCAGCCTAAACACAGGGGGAGATACTGAAGCTTTCTTT
CASSLNTGGDTEAFF
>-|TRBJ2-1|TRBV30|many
TGTGCCTGGATTCTAGCCTCCCCGAGCGGTGAGCAGTTCTTC
CAWILASPSGEQFF
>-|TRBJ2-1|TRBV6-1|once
TGTGCCAGCAGTGAACCTGGGCGGAGGTCCTACAATGAGCAGTTCTTC
CASSEPGRRSYNEQFF
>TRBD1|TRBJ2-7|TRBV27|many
TGTGCCAGTAGAGGACAGGACGATCGGTACGAGCAGTACTTC
CASRGQDDRYEQYF
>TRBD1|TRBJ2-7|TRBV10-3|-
TGTGCCATCGGGACAGGGGGCTACGAGCAGTACTTC
CAIGTGGYEQYF
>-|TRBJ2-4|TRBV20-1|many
TGCAGTGCACCCGGCAGAACCAAAAACATTCAGTACTTC
CSAPGRTKNIQYF
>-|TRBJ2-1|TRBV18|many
TGTGCCAGCTCACCACGGGACCAAGAAGCGGTGTTCTTC
CASSPRDQEAVFF
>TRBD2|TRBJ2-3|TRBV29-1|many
TGCAGCGTTAGGACTAGCGGGGGGGACACAGATACGCAGTATTTT
CSVRTSGGDTDTQYF
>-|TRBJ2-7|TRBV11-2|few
TGTGCCAGCAGCTTACCGAGCTCCTACGAGCAGTACTTC
CASSLPSSYEQYF
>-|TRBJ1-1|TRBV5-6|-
TGTGCCAGCAGCTTGGTCCGGGTCCCCACTGAAGCTTTCTTT
CASSLVRVPTEAFF
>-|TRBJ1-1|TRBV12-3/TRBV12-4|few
TGTGCCAGCAGTTTGATCTCCAGGGACACTGAAGCTTTCTTT
CASSLISRDTEAFF
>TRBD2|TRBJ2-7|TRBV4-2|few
TGTGCCAGCAGCTTACGCCCAACTAGCGGGGAATCCTACGAGCAGTACTTC
CASSLRPTSGESYEQYF
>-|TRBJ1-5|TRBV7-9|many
TGTGCCAGCAGCTTAGCAGGTCAGCCCCAGCATTTT
CASSLAGQPQHF
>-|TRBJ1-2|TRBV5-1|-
TGCGCCAGCAGCCTGGACAGCGCTTATGGCTACACCTTC
CASSLDSAYGYTF
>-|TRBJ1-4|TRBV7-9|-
TGTGCCAGCAGCCCTCGGGACGGCAATGAAAAACTGTTTTTT
CASSPRDGNEKLFF
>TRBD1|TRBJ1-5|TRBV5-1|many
TGCGCCAGCAGCCCGGACAGGGGCGATCAGCCCCAGCATTTT
CASSPDRGDQPQHF
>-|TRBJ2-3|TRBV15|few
TGTGCCACCAGCAGCGACTGGACAGAGACAGATACGCAGTATTTT
CATSSDWTETDTQYF
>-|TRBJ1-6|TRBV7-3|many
TGTGCCAGCAGCTTAATGGGGCACTCACCCCTCCACTTT
CASSLMGHSPLHF
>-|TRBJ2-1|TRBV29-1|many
TGCAGCGTTGACCGAAGACAGGAGTCCTACAATGAGCAGTTCTTC
CSVDRRQESYNEQFF
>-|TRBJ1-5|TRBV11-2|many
TGTGCCAGCAGCTCCGGCGGGGTTGGAGGCAATCAGCCCCAGCATTTT
CASSSGGVGGNQPQHF
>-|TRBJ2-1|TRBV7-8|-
TGTGCCAGCAGCTTAGCGCGGGGCAATGAGCAGTTCTTC
CASSLARGNEQFF
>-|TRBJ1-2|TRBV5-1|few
TGCGCCAGCAGCGCGCGCGACAGCTCTAACTATGGCTACACCTTC
CASSARDSSNYGYTF
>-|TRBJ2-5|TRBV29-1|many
TGCAGCGTTGTCTCGTCGGTGGGAGAGACCCAGTACTTC
CSVVSSVGETQYF
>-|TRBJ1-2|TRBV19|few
TGTGCCAGTAGTACAACCCCCGCGGGGAAGAGTGGCTACACCTTC
CASSTTPAGKSGYTF
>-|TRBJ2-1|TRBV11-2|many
TGTGCCAGCAGCCCCGGGGGAGCCTACAATGAGCAGTTCTTC
CASSPGGAYNEQFF
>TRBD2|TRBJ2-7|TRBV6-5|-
TGTGCCAGCAGAGCAGCGGGGGAAGCAGGTTACGAGCAGTACTTC
CASRAAGEAGYEQYF
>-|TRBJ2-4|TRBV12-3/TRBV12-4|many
TGTGCCAGCAGTTTCGGCGGGGATAAGTACTTC
CASSFGGDKYF
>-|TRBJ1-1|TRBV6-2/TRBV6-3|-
TGTGCCAGCAGAAAGTTGGTTAACACTGAAGCTTTCTTT
CASRKLVNTEAFF